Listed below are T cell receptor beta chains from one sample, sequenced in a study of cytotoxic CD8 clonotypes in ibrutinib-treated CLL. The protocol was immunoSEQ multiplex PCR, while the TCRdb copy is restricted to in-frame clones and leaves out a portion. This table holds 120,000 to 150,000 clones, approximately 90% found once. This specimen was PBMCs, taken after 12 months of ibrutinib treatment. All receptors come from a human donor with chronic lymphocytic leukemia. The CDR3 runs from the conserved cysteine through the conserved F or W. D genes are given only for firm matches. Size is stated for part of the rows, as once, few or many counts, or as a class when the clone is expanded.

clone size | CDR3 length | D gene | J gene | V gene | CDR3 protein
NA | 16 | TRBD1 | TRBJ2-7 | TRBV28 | CASSRSQDRGAYEQYF
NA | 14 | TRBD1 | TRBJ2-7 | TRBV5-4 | CASSSGQEAYEQYF
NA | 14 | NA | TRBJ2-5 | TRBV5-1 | CASSLVVQGETQYF
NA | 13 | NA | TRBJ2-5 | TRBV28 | CASSFGSPGPQYF
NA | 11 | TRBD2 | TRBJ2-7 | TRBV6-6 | CASMGGYEQYF
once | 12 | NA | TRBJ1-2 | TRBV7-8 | CASSPGAGRRTF
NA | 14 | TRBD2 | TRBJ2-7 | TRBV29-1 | CSVRPLAGAGEQYF
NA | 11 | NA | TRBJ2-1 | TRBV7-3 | CASSLNTEQFF
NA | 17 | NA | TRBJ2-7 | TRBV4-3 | CASSPSTAQGPTYEQYF
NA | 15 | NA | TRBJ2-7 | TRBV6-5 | CASRALSTNSYEQYF
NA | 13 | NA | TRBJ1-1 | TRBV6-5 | CASSPGRSTEAFF
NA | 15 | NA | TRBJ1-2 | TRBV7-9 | CASSSEGAHITGYTF
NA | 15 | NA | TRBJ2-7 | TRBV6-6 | CASSPPVLGTYEQYF
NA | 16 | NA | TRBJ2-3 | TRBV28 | CASSFILGAPGDTQYF
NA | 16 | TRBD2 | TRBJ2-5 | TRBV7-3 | CASSDPSAGDGETQYF
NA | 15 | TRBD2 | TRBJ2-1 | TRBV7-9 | CASSSLAGDYNEQFF
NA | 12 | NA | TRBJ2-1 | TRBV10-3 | CAIRDGSAEQFF
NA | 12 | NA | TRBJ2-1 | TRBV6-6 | CASSIKGNEQFF
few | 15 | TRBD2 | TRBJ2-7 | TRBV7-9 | CASSHGTSGSYEQYF